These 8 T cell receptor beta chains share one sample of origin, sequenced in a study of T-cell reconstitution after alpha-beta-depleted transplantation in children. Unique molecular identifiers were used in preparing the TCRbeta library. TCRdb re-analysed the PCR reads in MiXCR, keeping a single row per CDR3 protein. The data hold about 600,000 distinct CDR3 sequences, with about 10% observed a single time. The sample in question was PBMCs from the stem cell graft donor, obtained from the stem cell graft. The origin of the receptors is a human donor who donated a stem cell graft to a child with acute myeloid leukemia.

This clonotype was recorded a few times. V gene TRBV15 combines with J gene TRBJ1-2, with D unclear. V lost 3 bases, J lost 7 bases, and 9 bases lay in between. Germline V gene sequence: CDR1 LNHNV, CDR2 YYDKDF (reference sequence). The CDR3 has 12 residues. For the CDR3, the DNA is TGTGCCACCAGCAGCCCCATGCTTGGCTACACCTTC. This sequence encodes CATSSPMLGYTF.

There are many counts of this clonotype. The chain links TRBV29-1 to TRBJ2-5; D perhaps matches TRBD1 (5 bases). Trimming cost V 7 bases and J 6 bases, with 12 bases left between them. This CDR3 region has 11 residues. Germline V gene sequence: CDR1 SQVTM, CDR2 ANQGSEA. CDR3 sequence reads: CSGVRVQTQYF. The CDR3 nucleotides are TGCAGCGGCGTCAGGGTCCAGACCCAGTACTTC.

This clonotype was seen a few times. The DNA of the CDR3 is TGTGCCAGCAGCTTAGACGGACAGAGGACTTACGAGCAGTACTTC. Protein sequence: CASSLDGQRTYEQYF. This chain uses TRBV7-9 with TRBJ2-7; D perhaps matches TRBD1 (6 bases). Germline V gene data show CDR1 as SEHNR and CDR2 as FQNEAQ (reference sequence). The germline V and J ends were trimmed by 1 base and 4 bases, with 14 bases remaining between them. CDR3 length: 15 amino acids.

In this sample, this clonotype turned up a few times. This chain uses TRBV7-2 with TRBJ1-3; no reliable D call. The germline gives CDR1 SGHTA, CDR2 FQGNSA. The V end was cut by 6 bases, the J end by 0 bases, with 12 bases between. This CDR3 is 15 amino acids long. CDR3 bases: TGTGCCAGCAGTCCCTCATCGACCTCTGGAAACACCATATATTTT. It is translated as CASSPSSTSGNTIYF.

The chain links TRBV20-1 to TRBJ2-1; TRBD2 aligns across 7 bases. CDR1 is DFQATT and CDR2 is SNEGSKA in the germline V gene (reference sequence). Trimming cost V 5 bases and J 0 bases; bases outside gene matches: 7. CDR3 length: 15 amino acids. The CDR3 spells CSASGLSSSYNEQFF. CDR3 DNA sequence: TGCAGTGCTTCGGGACTATCGAGCTCCTACAATGAGCAGTTCTTC.

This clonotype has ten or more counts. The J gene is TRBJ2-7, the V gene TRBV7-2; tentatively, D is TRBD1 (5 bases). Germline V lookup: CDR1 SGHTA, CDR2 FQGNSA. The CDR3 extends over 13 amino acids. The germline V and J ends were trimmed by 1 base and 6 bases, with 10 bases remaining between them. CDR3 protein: CASSLDPGPEQYF. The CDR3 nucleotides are TGTGCCAGCAGCTTAGACCCAGGGCCCGAGCAGTACTTC.

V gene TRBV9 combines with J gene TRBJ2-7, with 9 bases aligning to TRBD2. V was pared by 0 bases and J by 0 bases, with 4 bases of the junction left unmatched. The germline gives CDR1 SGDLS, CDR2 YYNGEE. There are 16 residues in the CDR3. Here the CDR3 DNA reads TGTGCCAGCAGCGTAGGATCTAGCGGGGCCTCCTACGAGCAGTACTTC. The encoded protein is CASSVGSSGASYEQYF.

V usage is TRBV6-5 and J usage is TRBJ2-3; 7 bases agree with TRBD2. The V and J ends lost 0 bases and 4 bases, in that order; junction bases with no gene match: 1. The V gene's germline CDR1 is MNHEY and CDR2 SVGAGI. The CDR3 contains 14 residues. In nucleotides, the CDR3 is TGTGCCAGCAGTTACTCGGGGAGGGCAGATACGCAGTATTTT. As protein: CASSYSGRADTQYF.